The clone carrying this T cell receptor (beta chain) came up once. As yet, its antigen is unknown. From germline, CDR1 is LNHDA and CDR2 SQIVND (reference sequence). The CDR3 has 16 amino acids. The data stem from a study of OX40 agonist ivuxolimab in advanced cancers. No patient had autoimmune disease or received systemic immunosuppression. Blood samples were obtained at baseline, cycle 4 day 1, and cycle 7 day 1. Notes on the study in general: Certain nonresponders additionally had low normalized T-cell clonal expansion.

The data were produced by immunoSEQ multiplex PCR, yet TCRdb's version contains in-frame clones alone and is incomplete. There are about 46,000 clones in the sample; just over 85% occur only once, and 45% to 70% lies in the top ten. The V call is TRBV19, the J call TRBJ2-5, with 9 bases matching TRBD2. The tail of the sequence fits TRBJ2-7 better, so the J call may be wrong. The clonotype comes from an adult with an advanced solid tumor such as melanoma, head and neck, liver or kidney cancer. This sample comprised CD4+ or CD8+ T cells sorted from blood, obtained in a trial of the OX40 agonist ivuxolimab. The CDR3 here is CASSMGLAGFTYEQYF. CDR3 coding DNA: TGTGCCAGTAGTATGGGGCTAGCGGGATTTACCTACGAGCAGTACTTC.